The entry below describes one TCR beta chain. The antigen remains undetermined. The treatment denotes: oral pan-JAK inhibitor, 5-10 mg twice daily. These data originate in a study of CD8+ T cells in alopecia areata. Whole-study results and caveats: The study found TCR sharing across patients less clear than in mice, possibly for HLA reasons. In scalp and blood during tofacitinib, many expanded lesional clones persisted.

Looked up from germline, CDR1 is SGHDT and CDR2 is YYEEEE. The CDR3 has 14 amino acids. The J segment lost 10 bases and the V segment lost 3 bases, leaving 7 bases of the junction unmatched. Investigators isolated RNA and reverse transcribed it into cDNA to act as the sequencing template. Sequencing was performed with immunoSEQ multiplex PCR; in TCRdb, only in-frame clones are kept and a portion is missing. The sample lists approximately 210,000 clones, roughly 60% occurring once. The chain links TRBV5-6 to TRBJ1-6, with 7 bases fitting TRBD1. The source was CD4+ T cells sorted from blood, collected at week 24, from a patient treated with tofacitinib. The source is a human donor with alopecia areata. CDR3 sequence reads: CASSWGGQRSPLHF. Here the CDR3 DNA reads TGTGCCAGCAGCTGGGGGGGACAGCGGTCACCCCTCCACTTT. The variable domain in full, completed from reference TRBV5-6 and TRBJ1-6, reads DAGVTQSPTHLIKTRGQQVTLRCSPKSGHDTVSWYQQALGQGPQFIFQYYEEEERQRGNFPDRFSGHQFPNYSSELNVNALLLGDSALYLCASSWGGQRSPLHFGNGTRLTVT.